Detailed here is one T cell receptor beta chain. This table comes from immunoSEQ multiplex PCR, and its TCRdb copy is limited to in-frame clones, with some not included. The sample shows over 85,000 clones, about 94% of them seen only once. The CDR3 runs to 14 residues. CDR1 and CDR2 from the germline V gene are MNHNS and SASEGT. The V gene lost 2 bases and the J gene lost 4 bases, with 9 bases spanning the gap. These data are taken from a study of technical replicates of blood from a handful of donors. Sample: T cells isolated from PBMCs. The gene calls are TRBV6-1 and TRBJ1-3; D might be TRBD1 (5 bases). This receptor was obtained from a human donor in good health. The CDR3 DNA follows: TGTGCCAGCAGTGAACCAGGGTCCGGAAACACCATATATTTT. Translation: CASSEPGSGNTIYF.